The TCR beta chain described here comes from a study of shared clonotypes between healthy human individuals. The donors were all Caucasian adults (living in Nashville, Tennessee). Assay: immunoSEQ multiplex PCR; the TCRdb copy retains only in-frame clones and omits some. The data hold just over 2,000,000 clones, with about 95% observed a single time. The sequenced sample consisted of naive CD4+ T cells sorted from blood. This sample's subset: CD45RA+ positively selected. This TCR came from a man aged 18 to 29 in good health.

CDR3 protein: CASSLQRESSYNEQFF. DNA for the CDR3: TGTGCCAGCTCACTGCAGCGGGAAAGCTCCTACAATGAGCAGTTCTTC. This chain uses TRBV18 with TRBJ2-1; the match to TRBD2 covers 7 bases. The CDR3 contains 16 residues. The germline gives CDR1 KGHSH, CDR2 LQKENI. V trimming: 4 bases; J trimming: 0 bases; junction bases outside the gene matches: 6.